This T cell receptor beta chain was captured by sequencing in a study of graft-versus-host responses after intestinal transplantation. Regarding the study as a whole: Individuals who had graft-donor T cell macrochimerism had allografts that showed high graft-versus-host to host-versus-graft clonal ratios.

In regard to this clone: What it binds is unknown.

Measured with immunoSEQ multiplex PCR; TCRdb has only the in-frame clones, and not every one. The sample has approximately 60,000 clones; roughly 89% are singletons. The CDR3 is 13 residues long. The J segment lost 8 bases and the V segment lost 7 bases, leaving 3 bases of the junction unmatched. The V gene's germline CDR1 is SGHNT and CDR2 YYREEE (reference sequence). The graft tissue was processed, and this released both intraepithelial and lamina propria lymphocytes. The origin of this receptor is a human patient who received an intestinal transplant, so some T cells may come from the graft donor. The sequencing here drew on ileum tissue, taken around 350 days after transplant. J is TRBJ1-6 and V is TRBV5-4, with 10 nucleotides matching TRBD1. The CDR3 is CASRTGGDSPLHF. CDR3 bases: TGTGCCAGCCGGACAGGGGGTGATTCACCCCTCCACTTT.